This T cell receptor (beta chain) is drawn from a study of long-term antiretroviral therapy in people with HIV. Notes on the study in general: Repertoire dominance by clones expanded before ART was seen at all time points. HIV repertoires covered narrower CDR3 length ranges than controls did. No data on ART adherence, viral resistance or therapy changes.

Germline V gene lookup returns CDR1 SGHTA and CDR2 FQGNSA. Trimming took off 1 base at V and 1 base at J, with 11 bases between the two ends. The CDR3 contains 17 residues. This was the immunoSEQ v3.0 assay at survey level. Clones were sequenced by immunoSEQ multiplex PCR, and TCRdb holds only the in-frame ones, with some missing. The sample comprises tens of thousands of clones, approximately 94% of which are singletons, and less than 3% rests with the top ten. Concerning this clone: Its specificity is not known.

Treatment for all HIV-infected participants took place in the United States. This chain joins TRBV7-2 and TRBJ2-6; the D is unclear. The sequencing here drew on unsorted PBMCs, taken roughly 7.1 years after starting antiretroviral therapy. The source of this sequence is a man between 45 and 60 years old with HIV. The DNA for the CDR3 is TGTGCCAGCAGCTTAGGTTCCGGCGTTTCTGGGGCCAACGTCCTGACTTTC. This encodes CASSLGSGVSGANVLTF.